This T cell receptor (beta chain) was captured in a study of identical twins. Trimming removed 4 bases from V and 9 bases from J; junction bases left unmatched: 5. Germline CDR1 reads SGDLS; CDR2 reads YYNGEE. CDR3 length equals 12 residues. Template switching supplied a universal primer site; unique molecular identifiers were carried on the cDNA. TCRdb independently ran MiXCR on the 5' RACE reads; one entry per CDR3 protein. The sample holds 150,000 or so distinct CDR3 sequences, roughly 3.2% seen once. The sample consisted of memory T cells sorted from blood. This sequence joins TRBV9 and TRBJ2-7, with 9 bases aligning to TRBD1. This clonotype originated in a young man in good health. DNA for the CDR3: TGTGCCAGCAGCCGCGGACAGGGGCGGCAGTACTTC. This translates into CASSRGQGRQYF.